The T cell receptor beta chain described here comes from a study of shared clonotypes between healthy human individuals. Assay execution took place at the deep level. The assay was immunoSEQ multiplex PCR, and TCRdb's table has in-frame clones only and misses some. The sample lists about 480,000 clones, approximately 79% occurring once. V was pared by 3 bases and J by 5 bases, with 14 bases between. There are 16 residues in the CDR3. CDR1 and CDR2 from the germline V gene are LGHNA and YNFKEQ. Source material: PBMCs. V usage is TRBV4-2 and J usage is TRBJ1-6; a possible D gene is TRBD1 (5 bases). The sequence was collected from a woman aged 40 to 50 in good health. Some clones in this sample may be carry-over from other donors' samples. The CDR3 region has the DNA TGTGCCAGCAGCCAGTGGGAAGGCAGGGATAATTCACCCCTCCACTTT. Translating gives CASSQWEGRDNSPLHF.